This T cell receptor beta chain is drawn from a study of blood T cells in healthy people across ages. Primers used in a second PCR of about 6 to 11 cycles were a sample-barcoded 5' primer and a J-beta primer mix. TCRdb re-called the 5' RACE reads through MiXCR, storing one row per CDR3 protein. Of roughly 500,000 distinct CDR3 sequences listed, less than 25% are singletons. About this clonotype: The antigen remains unidentified.

Overall study results and limits: CMV status of donors was unknown, possibly confounding expanded clonotype changes.

V was clipped by 5 bases and J by 1 base, with 5 bases between them. Germline CDR1 reads MNHEY; CDR2 reads SMNVEV (reference sequence). The CDR3 length is 12 residues. Another study also made use of these data, one on T cells of mothers and their children. That paper adds: For the second PCR, the M1S primer put in sample barcodes and 2-4 random nucleotides. With unrelated pairs as the comparison, related mother-child pairs had a slightly higher overlap that was not significant.

The J gene is TRBJ2-5, the V gene TRBV27; the D is unclear. The receptor comes from a boy aged 5-17 years in good health. The sample was blood. In DNA form, the CDR3 reads TGTGCCAGCAGTCGGATCCAAGAGACCCAGTACTTC. The encoded protein is CASSRIQETQYF.